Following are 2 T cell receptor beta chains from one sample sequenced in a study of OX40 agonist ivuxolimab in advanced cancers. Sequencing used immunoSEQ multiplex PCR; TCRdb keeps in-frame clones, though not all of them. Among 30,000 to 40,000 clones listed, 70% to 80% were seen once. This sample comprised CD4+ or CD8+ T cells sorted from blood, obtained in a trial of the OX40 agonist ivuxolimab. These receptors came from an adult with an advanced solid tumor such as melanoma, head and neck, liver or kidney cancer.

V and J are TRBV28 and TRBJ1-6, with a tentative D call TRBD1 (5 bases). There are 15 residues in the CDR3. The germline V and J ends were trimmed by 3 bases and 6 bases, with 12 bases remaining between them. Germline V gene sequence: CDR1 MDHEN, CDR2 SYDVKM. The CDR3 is CASSFAGLGNSPLHF. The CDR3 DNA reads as TGTGCCAGCAGTTTTGCAGGGTTGGGTAATTCACCCCTCCACTTT.

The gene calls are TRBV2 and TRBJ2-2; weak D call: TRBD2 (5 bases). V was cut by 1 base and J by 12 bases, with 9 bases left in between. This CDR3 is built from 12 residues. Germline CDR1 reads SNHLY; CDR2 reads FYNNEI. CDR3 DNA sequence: TGTGCCAGCAGTGAAGGGCGGGTACAGCTGTTTTTT. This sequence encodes CASSEGRVQLFF.